The source of this T cell receptor beta chain is a study of vaccination effects on CD4 cells after COVID-19 (dated by TCRdb to 2022 to 2024). In terms of the full investigation: Participants received two doses of either the BNT162b2 or the mRNA-1273 mRNA SARS-CoV-2 vaccine. Cultures from other donors in the study were sequenced using the Oncomine TCR Beta short-read assay on an Illumina iSeq 100. A total of nine to ten COVID-19 convalescent patients and a handful of SARS-CoV-2-naive healthy vaccine recipients were included in the full study. In both COVID-19 convalescent patients and infection-naive vaccine recipients, the study compared SARS-CoV-2 spike-specific CD4+ TCR repertoires from before mRNA vaccination with those from after it. Here is what the overall study found, with its caveats: Among healthy vaccine recipients, nearly all vaccine-induced clones were SARS-CoV-2 mono-reactive, and just 1 of 255 was cross-reactive with common cold coronaviruses. Limitations of the study were the small number of convalescent patients and the absence of early post-infection timepoints. Clones induced by infection and clones induced by vaccination both contracted markedly at late timepoints after vaccination, which fits with T cell responses waning over time.

The protocol used for the library was the immunoSEQ multiplex PCR assay. TCR beta CDR3 sequencing was performed on DNA from the cultured, isolated CD4+ T cells. In the authors' own workflow: Non-productive TCR sequences were removed, reads were trimmed to the CDR3 region, and CDR3s of at least 7 amino acids were retained. Antigen-specific clonotypes were identified with the MANAFEST web app by comparing expansion in peptide wells against reference cultures. To be called positive, a clone needed expansion at FDR<0.05 compared with the reference and with all other wells, an odds ratio greater than 5, and a frequency greater than 0.1% in two replicate wells. A clonotype was defined as cross-reactive if the clonotype was significantly expanded both in SARS-CoV-2 spike wells and in at least one common cold coronavirus spike condition. Using the stringdist R package, CDR3 similarity was measured by Levenshtein distance, and unrooted trees were constructed with ape in R 3.6.1. Imported from immuneACCESS, the table was reduced by TCRdb to in-frame sequences with V and J called. These copies leave out some clones; in studies compared against another copy, an unresolved V gene accounts for under half, and the cause of the remainder is not known. Clone size and the V and J calls come from that table; the DNA yielded D and trimming. The sample contains tens of thousands of clones, approximately 64% of them found a single time. The ten largest clones add up to under 15% of the sample.

In the ViraFEST assay, PBMC were stimulated with viral peptide pools, and TCR sequencing was then used to find antigen-specific CD4+ T cell clonotypes based on their expansion. After approximately eleven days of culture, CD4+ T cells were isolated with the EasySep CD4+ T cell isolation kit. Healthy vaccine recipients had no prior SARS-CoV-2 infection, confirmed by negative nucleocapsid antibodies before and after vaccination. Over 1.5 million PBMC per well were cultured with approximately 10 ug/ml peptides in IMDM containing roughly 5% human AB serum, approximately 9.9 IU/ml IL-2 and gentamicin. Half of the culture medium was replaced with fresh IL-2-containing medium on days 3 and 7. Unless noted otherwise, every peptide stimulation condition was cultured in triplicate wells. PBMC were separated from whole blood using Ficoll-Paque Plus gradient centrifugation and were then either cryopreserved at -140C or used fresh. The overlapping peptide pools covered the spike proteins of SARS-CoV-2 and of the common cold coronaviruses HCoV-NL63, HCoV-OC43 and HCoV-229E. The QIAamp micro DNA kit was used to extract genomic DNA from the cultured CD4+ T cells.

V loses 4 bases at its end and J loses 1 base; junction bases beyond the gene matches: 4. The CDR3 measures 16 amino acids from cysteine to phenylalanine. Here the CDR3 DNA is all that survives: 48 bases in frame from base 1. For CDR1 and CDR2, the germline V gene lists LGHNA and YNFKEQ. As concerns this clone: Its specific antigen is unknown. Per-base quality was not reported, and no clone a single base away is much larger than it.

This clonotype was sampled from a human donor who received a COVID-19 vaccine. In this chain, TRBV4-2 is recombined with TRBJ1-5; 10 central nucleotides agree with TRBD1. The specimen was CD4+ T cells from PBMCs cultured with HCoV-OC43 spike peptides, collected before COVID-19 vaccination. The sample's cell subset or site label, decoded: HCoV-OC43 spike overlapping peptide pool stimulation. The DNA is as follows: TGTGCCAGCAGCCGGCTGGGACAGGGGAGCAATCAGCCCCAGCATTTT. Protein translation: CASSRLGQGSNQPQHF.